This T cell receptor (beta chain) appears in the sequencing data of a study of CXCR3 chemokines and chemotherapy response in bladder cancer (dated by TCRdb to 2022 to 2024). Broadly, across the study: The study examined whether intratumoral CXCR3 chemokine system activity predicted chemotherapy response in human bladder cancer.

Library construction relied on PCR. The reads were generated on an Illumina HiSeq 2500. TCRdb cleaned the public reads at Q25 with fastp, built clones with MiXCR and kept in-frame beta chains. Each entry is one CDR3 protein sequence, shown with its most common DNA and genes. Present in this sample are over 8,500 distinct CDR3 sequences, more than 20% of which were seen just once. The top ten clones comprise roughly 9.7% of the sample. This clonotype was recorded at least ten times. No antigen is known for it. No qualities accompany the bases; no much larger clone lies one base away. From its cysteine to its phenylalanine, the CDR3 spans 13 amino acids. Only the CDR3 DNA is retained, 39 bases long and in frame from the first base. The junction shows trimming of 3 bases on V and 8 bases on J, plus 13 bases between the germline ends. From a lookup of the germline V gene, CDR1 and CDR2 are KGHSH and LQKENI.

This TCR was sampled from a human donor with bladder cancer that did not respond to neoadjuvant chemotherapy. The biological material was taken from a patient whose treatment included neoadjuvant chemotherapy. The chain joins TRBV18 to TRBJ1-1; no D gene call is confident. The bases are TGTGCCAGCTCACCTGTTTTGGAGACAGAAGCTTTCTTT. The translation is CASSPVLETEAFF.